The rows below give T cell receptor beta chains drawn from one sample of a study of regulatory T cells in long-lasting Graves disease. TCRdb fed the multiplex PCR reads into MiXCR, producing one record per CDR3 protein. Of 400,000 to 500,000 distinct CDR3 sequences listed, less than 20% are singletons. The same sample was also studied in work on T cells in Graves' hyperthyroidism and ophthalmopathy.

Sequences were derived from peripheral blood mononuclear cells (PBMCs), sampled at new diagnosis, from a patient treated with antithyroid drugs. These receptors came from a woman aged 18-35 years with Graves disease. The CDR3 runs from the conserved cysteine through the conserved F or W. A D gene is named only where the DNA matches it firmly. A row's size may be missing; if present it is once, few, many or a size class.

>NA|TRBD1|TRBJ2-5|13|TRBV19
TGTGCCAGTAAAGGGGGCGCGGGAGAGACCCAGTACTTC
CASKGGAGETQYF
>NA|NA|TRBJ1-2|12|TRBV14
TGTGCCAGCAGCCCGGAACCATATGGCTACACCTTC
CASSPEPYGYTF
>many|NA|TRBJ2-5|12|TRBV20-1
TGCAGTGCTAGAACTAGCATGGAGACCCAGTACTTC
CSARTSMETQYF
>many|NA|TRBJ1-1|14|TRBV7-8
TGTGCCAGCATAAAGGGGAGCATGAACACTGAAGCTTTCTTT
CASIKGSMNTEAFF
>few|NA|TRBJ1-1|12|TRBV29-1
TGCAGCGTTGAATCGGGCAACACTGAAGCTTTCTTT
CSVESGNTEAFF
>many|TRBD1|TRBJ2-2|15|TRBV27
TGTGCCAGCAGTTTCGGGACAGGGGCCACCGGGGAGCTGTTTTTT
CASSFGTGATGELFF
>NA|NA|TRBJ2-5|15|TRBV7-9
TGTGCCAGCAGCTTCCTGGACGGTGCGGGTGAGACCCAGTACTTC
CASSFLDGAGETQYF
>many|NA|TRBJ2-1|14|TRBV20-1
TGCAGTGCTAGAGATGTTAGGGACAATAATGAGCAGTTCTTC
CSARDVRDNNEQFF
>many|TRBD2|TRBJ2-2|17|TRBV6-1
TGTGCCAGCAGTGAAGCTATAGCGGGTGCGAACACCGGGGAGCTGTTTTTT
CASSEAIAGANTGELFF
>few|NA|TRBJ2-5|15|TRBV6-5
TGTGCCAGCAGTTACTGGACGGGGGCTGGGGAGACCCAGTACTTC
CASSYWTGAGETQYF
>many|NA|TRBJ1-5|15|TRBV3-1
TGTGCCAGCAGCCAAGAATATAAGGGGGATCAGCCCCAGCATTTT
CASSQEYKGDQPQHF
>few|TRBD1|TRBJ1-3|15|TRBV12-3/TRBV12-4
TGTGCCAGCAGCCGCCGACAGGGTTCAGGAAACACCATATATTTT
CASSRRQGSGNTIYF
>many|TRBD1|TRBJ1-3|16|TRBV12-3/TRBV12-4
TGTGCCAGCAGTCACGGACAGGTGCCCTCTGGAAACACCATATATTTT
CASSHGQVPSGNTIYF
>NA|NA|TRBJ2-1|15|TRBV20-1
TGCAGTGCTCAGGGGTCTAGCGGCTCCTACAATGAGCAGTTCTTC
CSAQGSSGSYNEQFF
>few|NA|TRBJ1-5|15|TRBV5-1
TGCGCCAGCAGCTTGTTGGGGGCTAGCAATCAGCCCCAGCATTTT
CASSLLGASNQPQHF
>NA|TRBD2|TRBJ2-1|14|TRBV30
TGTGCCTGGACCTGGGGTAGCGGGGTAAATGAGCAGTTCTTC
CAWTWGSGVNEQFF
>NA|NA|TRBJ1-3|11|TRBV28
TGTGCCACCCTTTTTGGAAACACCATATATTTT
CATLFGNTIYF
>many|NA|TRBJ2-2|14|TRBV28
TGTGCCAGCAGCCCGGGGTGGAACACCGGGGAGCTGTTTTTT
CASSPGWNTGELFF
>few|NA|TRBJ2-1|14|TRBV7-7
TGTGCTAGCAGCGACGCGGGAAAGTACAATGAGCAGTTCTTC
CASSDAGKYNEQFF
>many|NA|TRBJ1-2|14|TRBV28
TGTGCCAGCAGTTTTAATCCAGACCTCTATGGCTACACCTTC
CASSFNPDLYGYTF
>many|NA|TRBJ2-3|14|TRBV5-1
TGCGCCAGCAGCTTGGTAAATTCGTTTGATACGCAGTATTTT
CASSLVNSFDTQYF
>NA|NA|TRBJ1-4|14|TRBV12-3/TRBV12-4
TGTGCCAGCAGTTTCGTACAGCGGGGTGAAAAACTGTTTTTT
CASSFVQRGEKLFF